This T cell receptor beta chain was recorded in a study of MAIT cells during Salmonella Paratyphi A infection (dated by TCRdb to 2015 to 2018). Broadly, across the study: A single dose of 1-5x10^3 CFU of S. Paratyphi A strain NVGH308 was ingested by adult volunteers aged 18 to 60. Ciprofloxacin 500 mg twice daily for 14 days, starting at diagnosis, was given to diagnosed volunteers.

Libraries were prepared through 5' RACE. Two rounds of PCR with Phusion High-Fidelity polymerase amplified TCRbeta, with sample-specific barcodes added in the primers. Template-switch cDNA synthesis with SMARTScribe reverse transcriptase and a TRBC-specific primer was used to generate TCRbeta libraries. The barcoded samples were pooled and then prepared using the NEBNext Ultra DNA Library Prep Kit for Illumina. Sequencing of libraries was performed on an Illumina MiSeq with the MiSeq reagent kit v2, 300 cycles. In the authors' own workflow: Jemultiplexer demultiplexed the reads by barcode, and MiTCR with default parameters aligned the reads. Non-functional sequences were removed with VDJtools, and each clonotype was defined by its amino acid sequence, with frequencies calculated from the assigned sequence reads. Clonal space homeostasis binned clonotypes by frequency as over-represented (0.05-1), large, medium and small. TCRdb reran the public reads through fastp at Q25 and MiXCR, keeping productive beta chains. Records with the same CDR3 protein are collapsed into one entry carrying the most frequent genes and DNA. For this entry, the V and J calls and clone size follow TCRdb and not the study's own pipeline. Across this sample there are around 1,600 distinct CDR3 sequences, with about 70% seen only once. 45% to 55% of the sample is taken by the ten largest.

Relative to germline, V is missing 5 bases and J is missing 4 bases, with 1 base of the junction outside any gene match. From cysteine to phenylalanine, the CDR3 is 15 amino acids long. The entry retains the CDR3 DNA only, 45 bases that are in frame from base 1. As encoded in the germline V gene, CDR1 is MNHEY while CDR2 is SVGEGT. Results the study describes overall, beyond this receptor: Although the availability of volunteer samples limited sample sizes, the sizes were judged adequate for detecting differences between groups. More expansion or contraction among the top five MAIT clonotypes was shown in diagnosed volunteers than in healthy controls (approximately 0.53 versus 0.13), suggesting infection-driven repertoire reshaping. MAIT TRBV usage was oligoclonal, favouring TRBV20 and TRBV6, and appeared unchanged by infection. From baseline to mid-infection, the space taken up by over-represented MAIT clonotypes dropped significantly (roughly 0.18 to 0.096), whereas no significant difference was seen post-infection.

As for this clonotype: The antigen it binds to is not known. No base quality information exists; no much larger clone differs at one position.

The sample's time point label is to be understood as: after infection, following antibiotic treatment. MAIT cells, defined as Valpha7.2+ CD161+ T cells, were identified and sorted by flow cytometry. Circulating MAIT cell TCRbeta repertoires were profiled longitudinally in six volunteers who developed enteric fever after controlled oral challenge with live Salmonella Paratyphi A. Every diagnosed volunteer provided MAIT cell samples at three timepoints: pre-infection, mid-infection and post-infection. A diagnosis of enteric fever was based on Paratyphi A bacteremia and/or a persistent fever above 38 degrees C that lasted longer than 12 hours. Infection was diagnosed in challenged volunteers between day 4 and day 7 after challenge. Between about 4,500 and 10,000 MAIT cells per sample were sorted directly into RNAqueous-Micro lysis buffer for RNA extraction. Lymphoprep gradient centrifugation was used to isolate peripheral blood mononuclear cells from blood samples and leukocyte cones. Cells were sorted on either a BD FACSAria Fusion or a BD FACSAria III sorter.

Source: MAIT cells from blood, taken at the last sampling point of the challenge study. This sequence uses TRBV6-2 or TRBV6-3 and TRBJ2-3, and 15 junction bases match TRBD2. This sequence originates from a person aged 18-70 years who was deliberately infected with Salmonella Paratyphi A in a paratyphoid fever challenge study. The CDR3 in this case is CASSGLAGGPDTQYF. At the DNA level, the sequence is TGTGCCAGCAGTGGACTAGCGGGAGGGCCAGATACGCAGTATTTT.